These 14 T cell receptor beta chains were all obtained from the same sample, sequenced in a study of blood T cell repertoires in COVID-19. Assay: immunoSEQ multiplex PCR; the TCRdb copy retains only in-frame clones and omits some. This sample has 200,000 to 300,000 clones, with around 90% found just once. Sequencing was done on a sample of peripheral blood. These TCRs come from a man aged 30-40 years with COVID-19, enrolled during active disease.

The chain is built from TRBV19 and TRBJ1-2; 8 bases fit TRBD1. V gave up 3 bases and J gave up 6 bases; unmatched junction bases: 6. From germline, CDR1 is LNHDA and CDR2 SQIVND (reference sequence). This CDR3 has 14 residues. In nucleotides, the CDR3 is TGTGCCAGTAGTATGGGGGCAGGGGGCGATGGCTACACCTTC. Translated, it gives CASSMGAGGDGYTF.

The V call is TRBV7-9, the J call TRBJ2-7, with no clear D. Germline CDR1 is SEHNR and CDR2 is FQNEAQ (reference sequence). This CDR3 has 13 amino acids. V dropped 5 bases and J dropped 4 bases, with 12 bases sitting between them. The CDR3 coding sequence is TGTGCCAGCAGCCCCCAGGCCGGATACGAGCAGTACTTC. Translating it yields CASSPQAGYEQYF. Variable domain in full (rest from reference TRBV7-9 and TRBJ2-7): DTGVSQNPRHKITKRGQNVTFRCDPISEHNRLYWYRQTLGQGPEFLTYFQNEAQLEKSRLLSDRFSAERPKGSFSTLEIQRTEQGDSAMYLCASSPQAGYEQYFGPGTRLTVT.

In nucleotides, the CDR3 is TGCGCCAGCAGCTTAGGACAGGGGGAGTACAATGAGCAGTTCTTC. It is translated as CASSLGQGEYNEQFF. This chain connects TRBV5-1 to TRBJ2-1, with 10 bases matching TRBD1. Germline lookup yields CDR1 SGHRS and CDR2 YFSETQ. Trimming at V came to 2 bases and at J to 4 bases, leaving 3 bases not matched to a gene. The CDR3 loop spans 15 amino acids.

The chain couples TRBV5-4 to TRBJ2-7; the match to TRBD2 covers 9 bases. V was pared by 2 bases and J by 2 bases, with 5 bases of the junction left unmatched. Per the germline V gene, CDR1 is SGHNT and CDR2 is YYREEE (reference sequence). CDR3 length equals 15 residues. The CDR3 region has the DNA TGTGCCAGCAGCTTAAGCGGGGGGCCTCCCTACGAGCAGTACTTC. Protein sequence: CASSLSGGPPYEQYF.

The chain has TRBV4-1 and TRBJ2-7, with 7 bases matching TRBD1. Germline V gene data show CDR1 as MGHRA and CDR2 as YSYEKL. The CDR3 extends over 15 amino acids. J lost 6 bases, V lost 1 base, and 9 bases had no gene match. The chain's CDR3 is CASSQVSGGVREQYF. The CDR3 DNA reads as TGCGCCAGCAGCCAAGTTTCAGGGGGTGTCCGCGAGCAGTACTTC.

The chain couples TRBV6-5 to TRBJ1-3; D is uncertain. V shed 6 bases and J shed 3 bases, with 9 bases lying between them. The V gene's germline CDR1 is MNHEY and CDR2 SVGAGI. This CDR3 comprises 13 residues. The CDR3 DNA sequence: TGTGCCAGCAGGCAGGTTGTTGGAAACACCATATATTTT. Encoded protein: CASRQVVGNTIYF.

CDR3 DNA sequence: TGTGCCACCAGTGGCGGGGGGCTCAATGAGCAGTTCTTC. Amino acid sequence: CATSGGGLNEQFF. The J gene is TRBJ2-1, the V gene TRBV24-1; 8 bases are a match to TRBD2. Germline CDR1 reads KGHDR; CDR2 reads SFDVKD. CDR3 size: 13 residues. The V and J ends lost 5 bases and 6 bases, in that order; junction bases with no gene match: 2.

The chain employs TRBV19 and TRBJ2-4; a weak D match, TRBD1 (7 bases). V lost 8 bases and J lost 5, with 16 bases in between. Looked up from germline, CDR1 is LNHDA and CDR2 is SQIVND (reference sequence). The CDR3 totals 14 residues. For the CDR3, the DNA is TGTGCCAGTGCTGACCAGGGGGGCCAAAACATTCAGTACTTC. This gives the protein CASADQGGQNIQYF. Drawing the rest from reference TRBV19 and TRBJ2-4, the complete variable domain is DGGITQSPKYLFRKEGQNVTLSCEQNLNHDAMYWYRQDPGQGLRLIYYSQIVNDFQKGDIAEGYSVSREKKESFPLTVTSAQKNPTAFYLCASADQGGQNIQYFGAGTRLSVL.

V gene TRBV3-1 (or the pseudogene TRBV3-2) combines with J gene TRBJ2-1, with 9 bases matching TRBD2. CDR1 LGHDT and CDR2 YNNKEL come from the germline V gene (reference sequence). Trimming cost V 0 bases and J 7 bases; bases outside gene matches: 13. This CDR3 has 18 amino acids. Written as DNA, the CDR3 is TGTGCCAGCAGCCAAGAGGGAGCGGGGGGTATGTCGGGGAATGAGCAGTTCTTC. This sequence encodes CASSQEGAGGMSGNEQFF.

This clone has a single count. The J gene is TRBJ2-3, the V gene TRBV14; D is possibly TRBD2 (6 bases). The CDR3 is 15 residues long. Deletions cut 0 bases from V and 6 bases from J, with 13 bases between. The germline V gene encodes CDR1 SGHDN and CDR2 FVKESK. The CDR3: CASSQDRQAGDTQYF. The CDR3 bases are TGTGCCAGCAGCCAAGATCGGCAGGCGGGGGATACGCAGTATTTT.

The rearrangement uses TRBV3-1 (or the pseudogene TRBV3-2) and TRBJ1-1; perhaps TRBD1 as D (6 bases). Per germline, CDR1 LGHDT and CDR2 YNNKEL (reference sequence). This CDR3 region has 14 residues. The V gene lost 3 bases and the J gene lost 6 bases, with 14 bases spanning the gap. The CDR3, as DNA: TGTGCCAGCAGCCAGCCACAGGGTTTCGCTGAAGCTTTCTTT. Amino acids: CASSQPQGFAEAFF.

V gene TRBV6-5 combines with J gene TRBJ1-6, with D hard to call. The CDR3 has 14 amino acids. The germline CDR1 and CDR2 sequences are MNHEY and SVGAGI. Trimming took 2 bases from V and 5 from J, leaving 7 bases between them. CDR3 DNA sequence: TGTGCCAGCAGTTACACCAACAATAATTCACCCCTCCACTTT. Translating it yields CASSYTNNNSPLHF.

The chain has TRBV7-9 and TRBJ1-2; 9 nucleotides line up with TRBD1. The V gene end was trimmed by 5 bases and the J gene end by 3 bases; junction bases not matched to a gene: 4. The CDR3 runs to 14 residues. Germline V gives CDR1 SEHNR, CDR2 FQNEAQ (reference sequence). CDR3 in amino acids: CASSGQGLDYGYTF. The CDR3 coding sequence is TGTGCCAGCAGCGGACAGGGGCTAGACTATGGCTACACCTTC.

The chain couples TRBV5-1 to TRBJ1-1; no definite D call. Germline V gene data show CDR1 as SGHRS and CDR2 as YFSETQ. The V end was cut by 2 bases, the J end by 0 bases, with 5 bases between. The CDR3 has 13 residues. CDR3 nucleotides: TGCGCCAGCAGCTTTTCAATGAACACTGAAGCTTTCTTT. Protein: CASSFSMNTEAFF. Filled out from reference TRBV5-1 and TRBJ1-1, the complete variable domain reads KAGVTQTPRYLIKTRGQQVTLSCSPISGHRSVSWYQQTPGQGLQFLFEYFSETQRNKGNFPGRFSGRQFSNSRSEMNVSTLELGDSALYLCASSFSMNTEAFFGQGTRLTVV.